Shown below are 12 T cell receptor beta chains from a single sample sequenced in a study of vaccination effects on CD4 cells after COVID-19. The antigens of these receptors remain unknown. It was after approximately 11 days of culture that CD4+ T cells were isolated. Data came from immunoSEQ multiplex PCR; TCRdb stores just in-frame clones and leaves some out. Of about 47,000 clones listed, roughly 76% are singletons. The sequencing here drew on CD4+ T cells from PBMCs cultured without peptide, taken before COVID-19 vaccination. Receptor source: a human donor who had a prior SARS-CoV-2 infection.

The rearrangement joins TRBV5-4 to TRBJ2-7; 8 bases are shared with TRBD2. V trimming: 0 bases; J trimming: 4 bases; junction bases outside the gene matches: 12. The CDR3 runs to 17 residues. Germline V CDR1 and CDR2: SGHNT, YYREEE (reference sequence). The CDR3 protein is CASSLGGRGLDSYEQYF. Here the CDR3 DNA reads TGTGCCAGCAGCTTGGGAGGGCGGGGACTAGACTCATACGAGCAGTACTTC.

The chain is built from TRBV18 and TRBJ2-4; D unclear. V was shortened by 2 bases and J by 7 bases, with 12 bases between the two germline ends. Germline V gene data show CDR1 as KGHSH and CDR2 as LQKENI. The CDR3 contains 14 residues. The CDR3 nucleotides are TGTGCCAGCTCACCAACTTTTGGCAGGAACATTCAGTACTTC. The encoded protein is CASSPTFGRNIQYF.

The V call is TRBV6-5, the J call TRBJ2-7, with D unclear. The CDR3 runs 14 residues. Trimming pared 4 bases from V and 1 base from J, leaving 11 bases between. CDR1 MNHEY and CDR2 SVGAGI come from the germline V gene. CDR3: CASSLGSDSYEQYF. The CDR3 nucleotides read TGTGCCAGCAGTTTAGGGTCCGATTCCTACGAGCAGTACTTC.

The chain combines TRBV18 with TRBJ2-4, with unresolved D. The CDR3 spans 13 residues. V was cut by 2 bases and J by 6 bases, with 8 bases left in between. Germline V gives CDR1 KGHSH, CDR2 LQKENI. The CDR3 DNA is TGTGCCAGCTCACCAGGGAATGGAAACATTCAGTACTTC. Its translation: CASSPGNGNIQYF.

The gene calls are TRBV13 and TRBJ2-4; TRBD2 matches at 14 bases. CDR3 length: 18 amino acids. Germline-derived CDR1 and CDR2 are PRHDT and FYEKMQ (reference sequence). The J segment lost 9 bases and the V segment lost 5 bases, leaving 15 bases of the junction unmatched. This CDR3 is CASSRELTSGGARGIQYF. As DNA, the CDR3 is TGTGCCAGCAGCCGAGAATTGACTAGCGGGGGGGCCCGTGGCATTCAGTACTTC.

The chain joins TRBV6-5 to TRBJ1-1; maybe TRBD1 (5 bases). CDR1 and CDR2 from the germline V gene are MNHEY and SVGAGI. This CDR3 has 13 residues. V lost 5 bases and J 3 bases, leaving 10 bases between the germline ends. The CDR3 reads CASSPGGYTEAFF. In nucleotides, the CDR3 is TGTGCCAGCAGTCCGGGGGGTTACACTGAAGCTTTCTTT.

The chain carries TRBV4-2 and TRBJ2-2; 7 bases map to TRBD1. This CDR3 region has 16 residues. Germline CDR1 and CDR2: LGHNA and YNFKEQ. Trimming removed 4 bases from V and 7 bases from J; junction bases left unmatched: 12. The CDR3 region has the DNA TGTGCCAGCAGCCCACCCCGCTGGACAGGCGGCGGGGAGCTGTTTTTT. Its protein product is CASSPPRWTGGGELFF.

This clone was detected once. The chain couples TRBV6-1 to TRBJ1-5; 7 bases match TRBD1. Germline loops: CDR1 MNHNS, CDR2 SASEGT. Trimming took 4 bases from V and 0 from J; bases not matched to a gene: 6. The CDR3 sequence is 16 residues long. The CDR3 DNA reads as TGTGCCAGCAGTGGGGGGACAGCCATTAGCAATCAGCCCCAGCATTTT. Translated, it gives CASSGGTAISNQPQHF.

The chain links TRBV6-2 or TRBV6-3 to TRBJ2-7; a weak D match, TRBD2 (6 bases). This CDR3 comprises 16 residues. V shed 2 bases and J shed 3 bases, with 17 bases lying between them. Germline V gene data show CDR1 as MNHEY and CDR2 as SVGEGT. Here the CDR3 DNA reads TGTGCCAGCAGTTACAGTCGGGACTCCGGGATCTACGAGCAGTACTTC. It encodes CASSYSRDSGIYEQYF.

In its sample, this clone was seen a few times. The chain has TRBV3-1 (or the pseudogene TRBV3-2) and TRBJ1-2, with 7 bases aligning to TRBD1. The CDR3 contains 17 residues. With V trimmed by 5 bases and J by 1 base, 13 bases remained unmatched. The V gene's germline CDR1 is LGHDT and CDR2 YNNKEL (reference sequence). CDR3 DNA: TGTGCCAGCAGCGAATCCGGGACAGCTCTTTTTAACTATGGCTACACCTTC. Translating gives CASSESGTALFNYGYTF.

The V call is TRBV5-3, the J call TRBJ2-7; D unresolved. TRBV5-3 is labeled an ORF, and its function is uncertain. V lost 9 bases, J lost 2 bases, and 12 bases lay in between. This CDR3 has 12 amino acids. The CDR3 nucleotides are TGTGCCACGCCCGAGCTTGCCTACGAGCAGTACTTC. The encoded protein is CATPELAYEQYF.

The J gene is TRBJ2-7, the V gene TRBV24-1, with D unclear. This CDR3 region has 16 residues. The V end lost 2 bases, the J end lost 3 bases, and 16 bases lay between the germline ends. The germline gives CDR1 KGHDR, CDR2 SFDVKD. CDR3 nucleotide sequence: TGTGCCACCAGTGATTCCGGCGCCGGGCGGTACTACGAGCAGTACTTC. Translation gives CATSDSGAGRYYEQYF.